This entry features one T cell receptor beta chain sequence. Antigen unknown. 5' RACE that incorporated UMI labels was used to prepare the TRB cDNA libraries. TCRdb derives one entry per CDR3 protein from the 5' RACE reads, leaving out DNA. This sample's clone table lists about 89,000 distinct CDR3 sequences. The data derive from a study of CXCR3-negative and CXCR3-positive naive CD8 T cells. Broader study findings: The study found more hydrophobic TRB CDR3s in CXCR3-positive naive cells than in CXCR3-negative naive cells.

The germline V gene encodes CDR1 SGHVS and CDR2 FQNEAQ. There are 16 residues in the CDR3. The receptor was isolated from a human donor in good health. Some clones in this sample may be carry-over from other donors' samples. The sample was naive CXCR3+ CD8+ T cells from blood. Subset in this sample: CD45RO-CCR7+CD27+CD95- naive CD8+ T cells expressing CXCR3 (TNR3+). This chain connects TRBV7-8 to TRBJ2-7. CDR3 sequence: CASSFESGLIGYEQYF.